These 16 T cell receptor beta chains share one sample of origin, sequenced in a study. Each CDR3 protein is one row after TCRdb ran MiXCR on the 5' RACE reads. The sample holds about 5,900 distinct CDR3 sequences, under 75% seen once. Sequenced sample: memory CD4+ T cells sorted from a lymph node. Subset given: memory CD4+ T cells, CD4+CD45RO+CD25-. The receptors shown here come from a female donor with breast cancer.

The chain employs TRBV20-1 and TRBJ1-1, with a possible D match to TRBD1 (5 bases). Trimming removed 3 bases from V and 1 base from J, with 9 bases in between. CDR1 and CDR2 (germline): DFQATT, SNEGSKA (reference sequence). There are 13 residues in the CDR3. CDR3 sequence: CSARETGNTEAFF. In DNA form, the CDR3 reads TGCAGTGCTAGGGAAACAGGGAACACTGAAGCTTTCTTT.

This clonotype has just a few counts. This sequence joins TRBV7-3 and TRBJ2-3; D is unclear. V gave up 5 bases and J gave up 2 bases, with 8 bases separating them. The CDR3 is made up of 13 amino acids. Germline V gene sequence: CDR1 SGHTA, CDR2 FQGTGA. CDR3 nucleotide sequence: TGTGCCAGCAGCCTTGGAGCCACAGATACGCAGTATTTT. Amino acid sequence: CASSLGATDTQYF.

V is TRBV9 and J is TRBJ1-2; a weak D match, TRBD1 (5 bases). Per germline, CDR1 SGDLS and CDR2 YYNGEE. V dropped 4 bases and J dropped 0 bases, with 7 bases sitting between them. The CDR3 contains 13 residues. The DNA of the CDR3 is TGTGCCAGCAGCAGGGGAGCTAACTATGGCTACACCTTC. It specifies CASSRGANYGYTF.

The genes are TRBV12-3 or TRBV12-4 and TRBJ2-7; no clear D. The CDR3 runs to 14 residues. Trimming cost V 6 bases and J 2 bases, with 14 bases left between them. CDR3 protein: CASRSPTYPYEQYF. Written as DNA, the CDR3 is TGTGCCAGCAGGTCCCCAACCTATCCCTACGAGCAGTACTTC.

This chain links TRBV5-1 with TRBJ1-1; maybe TRBD1 (5 bases). Germline loops: CDR1 SGHRS, CDR2 YFSETQ. The CDR3 is made up of 15 amino acids. Deletions cut 0 bases from V and 4 bases from J, with 13 bases between. The DNA of the CDR3 is TGCGCCAGCAGCTTGGGATTGGGGCGTAGCACTGAAGCTTTCTTT. Amino acids: CASSLGLGRSTEAFF. Using reference TRBV5-1 and TRBJ1-1 for the parts outside the CDR3, the full variable domain is KAGVTQTPRYLIKTRGQQVTLSCSPISGHRSVSWYQQTPGQGLQFLFEYFSETQRNKGNFPGRFSGRQFSNSRSEMNVSTLELGDSALYLCASSLGLGRSTEAFFGQGTRLTVV.

The chain is built from TRBV5-6 and TRBJ2-7; D is possibly TRBD2 (6 bases). The CDR3 length is 14 residues. CDR1 is SGHDT, CDR2 YYEEEE, per germline. Trimming pared 4 bases from V and 2 bases from J, leaving 13 bases between. This CDR3 is CASSLTGETYEQYF. Here the CDR3 DNA reads TGTGCCAGCAGCCTGACGGGGGAAACCTACGAGCAGTACTTC.

The gene calls are TRBV20-1 and TRBJ2-7, with 10 bases fitting TRBD2. V was clipped by 4 bases and J by 4 bases; unmatched bases: 10. The CDR3 sequence is 15 residues long. CDR1 DFQATT and CDR2 SNEGSKA come from the germline V gene (reference sequence). CDR3 amino acids: CSANSLWTSGYEQYF. In DNA form, the CDR3 reads TGCAGTGCTAATAGCTTGTGGACTAGCGGATACGAGCAGTACTTC.

This clonotype appeared a few times. The V and J genes are TRBV15 and TRBJ1-6, with D unresolved. The CDR3 sequence is 15 residues long. Trimming left V 0 bases short and J 11 bases short, with 14 bases between. Germline loops: CDR1 LNHNV, CDR2 YYDKDF (reference sequence). CDR3 bases: TGTGCCACCAGCAGAGATTTCCCGGACCGAGCACCCCTCCACTTT. Residues: CATSRDFPDRAPLHF.

The chain carries TRBV5-1 and TRBJ2-7; D is possibly TRBD1 (6 bases). CDR1 SGHRS and CDR2 YFSETQ come from the germline V gene. Trimming removed 1 base from V and 2 bases from J, with 13 bases in between. CDR3 length equals 15 residues. CDR3 amino acids: CASSLSQGAAYEQYF. In DNA form, the CDR3 reads TGCGCCAGCAGCTTGTCACAGGGCGCAGCCTACGAGCAGTACTTC.

V usage is TRBV4-2 and J usage is TRBJ2-5, with 11 bases lining up with TRBD2. CDR1 LGHNA and CDR2 YNFKEQ come from the germline V gene. V shed 4 bases, J shed 2 bases, and the junction held 3 bases outside the gene matches. The CDR3 sequence is 15 residues long. CDR3 in amino acids: CASSRGTSGQETQYF. The DNA for the CDR3 is TGTGCCAGCAGCCGGGGGACTAGCGGACAAGAGACCCAGTACTTC.

A word on this clonotype: A junction boundary mismatches the germline segment, possibly from a read error. This chain links TRBV20-1 with TRBJ2-3; TRBD2 matches at 7 bases. The CDR3 is made up of 14 amino acids. Per the germline V gene, CDR1 is DFQATT and CDR2 is SNEGSKA (reference sequence). CDR3 protein: CGARDAGVGNTQYF. Written as DNA, the CDR3 is TGCGGTGCTAGAGACGCGGGAGTGGGAAATACGCAGTACTTT.

The chain carries TRBV12-3 or TRBV12-4 and TRBJ2-7; TRBD1 is a possible D gene (6 bases). Deletions cut 6 bases from V and 12 bases from J, with 18 bases between. The CDR3 consists of 12 residues. CDR3 amino acids: CASSPDSHEGYF. CDR3 DNA: TGTGCCAGCAGCCCGGACAGCCACGAGGGGTACTTC.

In its sample, this clonotype was seen a few times. This chain links TRBV12-3 or TRBV12-4 with TRBJ2-6; TRBD1 matches 8 bases. There are 15 residues in the CDR3. V was pared by 6 bases and J by 2 bases, with 3 bases of the junction left unmatched. The CDR3 is CASSHRGTGANVLTF. CDR3 nucleotide sequence: TGTGCCAGCAGCCACAGGGGGACTGGGGCCAACGTCCTGACTTTC.

This clonotype was detected a few times. V is TRBV6-6 and J is TRBJ1-3; D is undetermined. CDR3 length: 16 residues. Germline CDR1 and CDR2: MNHNY and SVGAGI (reference sequence). V dropped 7 bases and J dropped 0 bases, with 16 bases sitting between them. CDR3 sequence reads: CASIGGLGISGNTIYF. In DNA form, the CDR3 reads TGTGCCAGCATTGGAGGGCTGGGGATCTCTGGAAACACCATATATTTT.

The CDR3 sequence: CSAVTVGSAYEQYF. CDR3 nucleotide sequence: TGCAGTGCTGTCACAGTGGGGTCGGCCTACGAGCAGTACTTC. The chain links TRBV20-1 to TRBJ2-7; D ambiguous. The CDR3 is made up of 14 amino acids. V shed 5 bases and J shed 2 bases, with 16 bases lying between them. CDR1 DFQATT and CDR2 SNEGSKA come from the germline V gene (reference sequence).

This clonotype has just a few counts. The chain is built from TRBV5-1 and TRBJ2-3; 10 positions match TRBD2. The trim removed 6 bases at V and 1 base at J, leaving 2 bases unmatched. Germline-derived CDR1 and CDR2 are SGHRS and YFSETQ. The CDR3 runs 14 residues. The chain's CDR3 is CASTGTSGTDTQYF. The CDR3 nucleotides are TGCGCCAGCACCGGGACTAGCGGCACAGATACGCAGTATTTT.